The 10 T cell receptor beta chains given below trace back to one sample, sequenced in a study of PD-1 blockade in classical Hodgkin lymphoma. Time point: newly diagnosed, previously untreated cHL patient sample. Investigators isolated CD4+ T cells from thawed PBMCs through magnetic negative selection. The protocol was immunoSEQ multiplex PCR, while the TCRdb copy is restricted to in-frame clones and leaves out a portion. The table lists fewer than 20,000 clones, about 80% of them singletons. Sequenced: CD4+ T cells from blood. These receptor sequences come from a human donor with classical Hodgkin lymphoma.

V gene TRBV19 combines with J gene TRBJ2-2; no clear D. Trimming removed 2 bases at V and 4 bases at J, with 11 bases between. The CDR3 loop spans 15 amino acids. Germline CDR1 LNHDA, CDR2 SQIVND (reference sequence). CDR3 amino acids: CASSISPTSTGELFF. CDR3 nucleotide sequence: TGTGCCAGTAGTATAAGCCCGACGAGCACCGGGGAGCTGTTTTTT.

Only one count was recorded for this clone. The chain joins TRBV5-6 to TRBJ2-7; 7 bases agree with TRBD1. After removal of 0 bases from V and 3 bases from J, the junction contained 3 bases not matched to a gene. This CDR3 is built from 14 residues. Germline lookup yields CDR1 SGHDT and CDR2 YYEEEE. CDR3 coding DNA: TGTGCCAGCAGCTTGGAAGGGGGCATCTACGAGCAGTACTTC. The encoded protein is CASSLEGGIYEQYF.

The chain uses TRBV2 and TRBJ1-5; D perhaps matches TRBD1 (5 bases). Per the germline V gene, CDR1 is SNHLY and CDR2 is FYNNEI. The ends were cut back, 3 bases at V and 2 bases at J, with 8 bases in the middle. This CDR3 comprises 14 residues. The CDR3 DNA reads as TGTGCCAGCAGTGATCAAGGGGGCAATCAGCCCCAGCATTTT. Translated, it gives CASSDQGGNQPQHF.

The J gene is TRBJ2-2, the V gene TRBV10-3; D is unclear. V was shortened by 4 bases and J by 2 bases, with 14 bases between the two germline ends. CDR1 and CDR2 (germline): ENHRY, SYGVKD. This CDR3 contains 16 residues. CDR3 protein: CAISAHRDLNTGELFF. Here the CDR3 DNA reads TGTGCCATCAGTGCACACAGAGACCTCAACACCGGGGAGCTGTTTTTT.

The chain combines TRBV19 with TRBJ1-5, with 7 bases lining up with TRBD1. Trimming at V came to 6 bases and at J to 0 bases, leaving 11 bases not matched to a gene. The CDR3 runs 17 residues. CDR1 and CDR2 from the germline V gene are LNHDA and SQIVND (reference sequence). The CDR3 region has the DNA TGTGCCAGTAGGGACCGGGACAGAGGTTATAGCAATCAGCCCCAGCATTTT. It encodes CASRDRDRGYSNQPQHF.

This sequence joins TRBV2 and TRBJ1-5, with D unclear. Trimming removed 0 bases at V and 0 bases at J, with 15 bases between. The CDR3 is made up of 18 amino acids. Germline V lookup: CDR1 SNHLY, CDR2 FYNNEI. This CDR3 reads CASSEAGKVGVSNQPQHF. CDR3 coding DNA: TGTGCCAGCAGTGAAGCCGGTAAAGTTGGGGTTAGCAATCAGCCCCAGCATTTT.

The chain has TRBV18 and TRBJ2-5, with D hard to call. Trimming stripped 2 bases from V and 4 bases from J, with 8 bases between. Germline CDR1 KGHSH, CDR2 LQKENI. CDR3 length equals 13 residues. The DNA for the CDR3 is TGTGCCAGCTCACCATCGGTACGAGAGACCCAGTACTTC. Translating it yields CASSPSVRETQYF.

This clone was counted only a few times. The CDR3 spells CASLPGEYNEQFF. Here the CDR3 DNA reads TGTGCCAGCCTTCCGGGGGAGTACAATGAGCAGTTCTTC. The chain joins TRBV2 to TRBJ2-1, with D possibly matching TRBD2 (6 bases). CDR3 length equals 13 residues. The germline V gene encodes CDR1 SNHLY and CDR2 FYNNEI. V was trimmed by 8 bases and J by 4 bases, leaving 12 bases between them.

The CDR3 DNA is TGTGCCAGTAGTATAGATCTCGGCAGCGGGAGGGCCCCTACGCAGTATTTT. The encoded protein is CASSIDLGSGRAPTQYF. The chain combines TRBV19 with TRBJ2-3; 10 bases match TRBD2. J lost 8 bases, V lost 0 bases, and 11 bases had no gene match. Looked up from germline, CDR1 is LNHDA and CDR2 is SQIVND (reference sequence). CDR3 length: 17 amino acids.

The rearrangement joins TRBV30 to TRBJ1-1; the match to TRBD1 covers 9 bases. V lost 3 bases and J lost 4; bases outside the gene matches: 18. CDR3 length: 18 amino acids. Per the germline V gene, CDR1 is GTSNPN and CDR2 is SVGIG (reference sequence). As DNA, the CDR3 is TGTGCCTGGAGCCAGAGGGGACAGGGTGTAGTTGGGGTCACTGAAGCTTTCTTT. Its translation is CAWSQRGQGVVGVTEAFF. Supplemented by reference TRBV30 and TRBJ1-1, the full variable domain reads SQTIHQWPATLVQPVGSPLSLECTVEGTSNPNLYWYRQAAGRGLQLLFYSVGIGQISSEVPQNLSASRPQDRQFILSSKKLLLSDSGFYLCAWSQRGQGVVGVTEAFFGQGTRLTVV.